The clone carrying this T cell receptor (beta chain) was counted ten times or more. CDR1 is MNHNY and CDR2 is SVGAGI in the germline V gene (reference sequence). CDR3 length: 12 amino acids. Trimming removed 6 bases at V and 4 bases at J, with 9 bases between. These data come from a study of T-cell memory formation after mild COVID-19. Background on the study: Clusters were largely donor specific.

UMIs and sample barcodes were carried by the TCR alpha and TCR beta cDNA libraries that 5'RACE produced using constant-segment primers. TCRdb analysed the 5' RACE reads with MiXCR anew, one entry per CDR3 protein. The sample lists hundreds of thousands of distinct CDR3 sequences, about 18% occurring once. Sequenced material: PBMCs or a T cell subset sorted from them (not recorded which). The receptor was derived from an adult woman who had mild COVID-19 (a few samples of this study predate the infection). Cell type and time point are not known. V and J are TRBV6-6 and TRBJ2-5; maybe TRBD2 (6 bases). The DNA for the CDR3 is TGTGCCAGCAGCCGGGGGATAGAGACCCAGTACTTC. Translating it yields CASSRGIETQYF.